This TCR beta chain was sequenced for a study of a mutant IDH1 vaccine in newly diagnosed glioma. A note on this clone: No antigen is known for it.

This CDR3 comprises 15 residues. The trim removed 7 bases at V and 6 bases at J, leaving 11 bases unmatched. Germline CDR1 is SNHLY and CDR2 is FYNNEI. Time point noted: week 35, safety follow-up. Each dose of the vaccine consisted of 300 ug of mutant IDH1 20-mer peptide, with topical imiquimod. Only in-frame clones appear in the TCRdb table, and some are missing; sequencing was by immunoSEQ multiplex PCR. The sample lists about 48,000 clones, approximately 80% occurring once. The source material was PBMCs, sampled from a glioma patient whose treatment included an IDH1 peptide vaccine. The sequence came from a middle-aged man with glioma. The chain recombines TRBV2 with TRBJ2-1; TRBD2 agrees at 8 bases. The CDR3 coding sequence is TGTGCCAGCATTACCGGGACTAGTGAGGTCAATGAGCAGTTCTTC. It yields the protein CASITGTSEVNEQFF.